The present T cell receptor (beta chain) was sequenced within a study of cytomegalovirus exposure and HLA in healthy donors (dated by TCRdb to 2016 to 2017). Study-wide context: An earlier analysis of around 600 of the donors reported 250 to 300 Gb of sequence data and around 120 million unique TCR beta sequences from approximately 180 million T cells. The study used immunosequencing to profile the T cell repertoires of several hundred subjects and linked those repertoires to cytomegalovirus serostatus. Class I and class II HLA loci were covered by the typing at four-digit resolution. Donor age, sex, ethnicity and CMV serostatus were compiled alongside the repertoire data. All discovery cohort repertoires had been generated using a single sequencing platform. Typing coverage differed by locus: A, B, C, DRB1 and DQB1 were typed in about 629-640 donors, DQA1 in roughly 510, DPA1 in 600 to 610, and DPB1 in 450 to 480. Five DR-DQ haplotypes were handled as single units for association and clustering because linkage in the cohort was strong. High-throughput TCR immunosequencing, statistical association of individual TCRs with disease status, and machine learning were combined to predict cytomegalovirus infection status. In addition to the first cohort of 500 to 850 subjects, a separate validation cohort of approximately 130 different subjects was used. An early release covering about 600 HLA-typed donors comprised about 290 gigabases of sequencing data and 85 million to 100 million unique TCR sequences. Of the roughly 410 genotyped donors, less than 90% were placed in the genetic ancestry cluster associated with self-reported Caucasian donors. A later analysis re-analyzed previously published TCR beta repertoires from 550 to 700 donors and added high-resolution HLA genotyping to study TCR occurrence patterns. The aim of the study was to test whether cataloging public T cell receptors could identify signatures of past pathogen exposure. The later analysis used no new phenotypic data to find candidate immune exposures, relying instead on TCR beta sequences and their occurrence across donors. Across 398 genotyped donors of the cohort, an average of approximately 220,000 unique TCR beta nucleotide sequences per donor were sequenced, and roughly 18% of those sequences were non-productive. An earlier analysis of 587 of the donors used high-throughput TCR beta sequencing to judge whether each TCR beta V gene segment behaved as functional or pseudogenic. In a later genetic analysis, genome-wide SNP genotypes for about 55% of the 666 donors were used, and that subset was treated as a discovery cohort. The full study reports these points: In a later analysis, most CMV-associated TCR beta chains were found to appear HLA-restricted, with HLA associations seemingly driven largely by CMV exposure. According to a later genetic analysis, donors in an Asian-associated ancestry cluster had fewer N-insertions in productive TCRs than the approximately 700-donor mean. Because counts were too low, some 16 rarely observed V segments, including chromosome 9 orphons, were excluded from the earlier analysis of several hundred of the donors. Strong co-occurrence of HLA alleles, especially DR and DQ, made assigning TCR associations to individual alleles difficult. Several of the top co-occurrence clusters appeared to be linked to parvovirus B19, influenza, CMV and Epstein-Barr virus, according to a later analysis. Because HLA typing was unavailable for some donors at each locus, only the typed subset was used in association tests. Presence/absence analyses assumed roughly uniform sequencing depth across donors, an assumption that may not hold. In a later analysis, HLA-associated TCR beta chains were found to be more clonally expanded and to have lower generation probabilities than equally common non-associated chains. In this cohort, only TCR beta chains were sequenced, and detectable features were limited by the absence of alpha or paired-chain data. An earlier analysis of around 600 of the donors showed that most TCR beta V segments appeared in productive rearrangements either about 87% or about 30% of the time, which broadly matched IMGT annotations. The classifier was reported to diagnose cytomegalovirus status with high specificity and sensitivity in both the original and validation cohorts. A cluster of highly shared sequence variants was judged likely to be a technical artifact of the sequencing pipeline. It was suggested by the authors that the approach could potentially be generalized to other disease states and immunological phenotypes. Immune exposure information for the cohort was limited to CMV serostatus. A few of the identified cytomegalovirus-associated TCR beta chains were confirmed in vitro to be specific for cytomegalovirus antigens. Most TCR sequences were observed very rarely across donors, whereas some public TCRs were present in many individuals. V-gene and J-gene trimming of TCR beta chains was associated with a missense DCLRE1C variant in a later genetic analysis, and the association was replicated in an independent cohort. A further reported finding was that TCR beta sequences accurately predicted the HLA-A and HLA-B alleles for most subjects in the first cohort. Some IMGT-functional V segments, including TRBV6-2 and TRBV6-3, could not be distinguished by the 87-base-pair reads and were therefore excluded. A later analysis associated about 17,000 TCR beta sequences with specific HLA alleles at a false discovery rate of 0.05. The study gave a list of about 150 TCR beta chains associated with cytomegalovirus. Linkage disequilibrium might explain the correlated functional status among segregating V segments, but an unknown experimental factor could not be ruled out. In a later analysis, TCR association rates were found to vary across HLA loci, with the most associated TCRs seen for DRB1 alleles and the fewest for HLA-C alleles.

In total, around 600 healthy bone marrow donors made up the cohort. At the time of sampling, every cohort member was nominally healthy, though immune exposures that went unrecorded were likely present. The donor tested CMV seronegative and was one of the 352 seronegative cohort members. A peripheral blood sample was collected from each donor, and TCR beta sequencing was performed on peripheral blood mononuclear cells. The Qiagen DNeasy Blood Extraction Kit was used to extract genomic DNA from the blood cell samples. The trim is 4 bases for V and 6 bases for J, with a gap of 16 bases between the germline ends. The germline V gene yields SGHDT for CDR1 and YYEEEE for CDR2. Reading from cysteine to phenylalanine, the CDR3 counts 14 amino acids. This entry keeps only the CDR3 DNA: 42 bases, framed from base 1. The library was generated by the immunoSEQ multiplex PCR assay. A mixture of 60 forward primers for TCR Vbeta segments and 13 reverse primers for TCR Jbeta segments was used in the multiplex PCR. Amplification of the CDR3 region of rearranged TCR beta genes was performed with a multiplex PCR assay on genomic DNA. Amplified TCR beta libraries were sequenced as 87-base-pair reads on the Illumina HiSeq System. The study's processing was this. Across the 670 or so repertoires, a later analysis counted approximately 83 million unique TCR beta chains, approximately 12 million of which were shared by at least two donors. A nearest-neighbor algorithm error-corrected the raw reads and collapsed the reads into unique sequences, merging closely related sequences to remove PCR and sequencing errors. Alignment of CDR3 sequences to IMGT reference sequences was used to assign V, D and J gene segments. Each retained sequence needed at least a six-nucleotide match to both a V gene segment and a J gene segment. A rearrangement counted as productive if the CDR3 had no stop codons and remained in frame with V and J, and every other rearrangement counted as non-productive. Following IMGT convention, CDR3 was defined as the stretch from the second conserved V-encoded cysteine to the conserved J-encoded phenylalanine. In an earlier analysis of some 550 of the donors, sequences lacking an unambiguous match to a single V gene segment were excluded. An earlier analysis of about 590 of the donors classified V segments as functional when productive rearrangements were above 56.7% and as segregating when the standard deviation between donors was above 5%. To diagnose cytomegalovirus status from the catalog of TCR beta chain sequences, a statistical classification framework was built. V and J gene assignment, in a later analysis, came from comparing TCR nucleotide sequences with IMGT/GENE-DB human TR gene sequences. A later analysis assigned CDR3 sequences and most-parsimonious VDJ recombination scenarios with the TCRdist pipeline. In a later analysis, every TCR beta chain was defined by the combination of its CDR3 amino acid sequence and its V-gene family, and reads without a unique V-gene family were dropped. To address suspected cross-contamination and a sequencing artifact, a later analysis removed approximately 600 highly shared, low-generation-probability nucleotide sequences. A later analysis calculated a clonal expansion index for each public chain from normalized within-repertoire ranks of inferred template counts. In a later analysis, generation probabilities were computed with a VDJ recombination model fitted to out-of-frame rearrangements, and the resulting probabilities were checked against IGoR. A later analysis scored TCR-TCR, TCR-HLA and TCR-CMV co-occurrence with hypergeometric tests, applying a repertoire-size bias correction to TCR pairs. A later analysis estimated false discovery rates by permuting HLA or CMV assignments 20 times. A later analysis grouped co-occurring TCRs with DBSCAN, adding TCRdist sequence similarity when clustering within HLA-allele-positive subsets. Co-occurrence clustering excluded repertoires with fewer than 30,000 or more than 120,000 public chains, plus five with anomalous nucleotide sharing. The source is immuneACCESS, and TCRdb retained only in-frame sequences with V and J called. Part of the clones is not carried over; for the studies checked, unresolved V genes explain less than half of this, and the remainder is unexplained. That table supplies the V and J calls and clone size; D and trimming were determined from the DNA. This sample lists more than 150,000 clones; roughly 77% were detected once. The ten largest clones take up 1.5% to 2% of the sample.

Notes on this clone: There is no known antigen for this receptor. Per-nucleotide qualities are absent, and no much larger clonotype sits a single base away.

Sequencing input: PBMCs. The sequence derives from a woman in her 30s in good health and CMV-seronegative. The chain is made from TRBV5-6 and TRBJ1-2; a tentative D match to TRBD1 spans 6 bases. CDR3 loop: CASSLGGFGDGYTF. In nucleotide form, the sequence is TGTGCCAGCAGCCTAGGGGGATTCGGGGATGGCTACACCTTC.